This T cell receptor (beta chain) was recovered during a study of breast tumors, draining lymph nodes, adjacent tissues (TCRdb year 2016). About the study as a whole: The study compared TCR beta repertoires across tumor, adjacent nontumor tissue and axillary lymph nodes from breast cancer patients. In human breast cancer, the study set out to evaluate how tumor, surrounding tissue and draining lymph node repertoires relate to one another and whether T cells may move between these sites.

Lymph node samples came from the axillary draining lymph nodes of breast cancer patients. Including cysteine and phenylalanine, the CDR3 has 14 amino acids. Only the CDR3 region is kept as DNA, spanning 42 bases read in frame from base 1. Sequences LGHDT (CDR1) and YNNKEL (CDR2) are obtained from the germline V gene (reference sequence). V is cut back by 6 bases and J by 4 bases, with 7 bases in the junction unmatched. This clonotype was seen ten or more times. The clone's antigen remains unknown. The sample holds no much larger clone one base away, and base qualities are not on file. TCRdb shows the sequencer as Illumina HiSeq 2000. TCR beta chain libraries were generated by multiplex PCR amplification. The amplified TCR beta chain products were analyzed by high-throughput sequencing. TCRdb reworked the public reads: Q25 trimming with fastp, MiXCR clone assembly, productive beta chains retained. Identical CDR3 protein sequences are pooled into one entry, listed with their most common genes and DNA. Within this sample are tens of thousands of distinct CDR3 sequences, with about 27% of them counted one time only. More than 8% of the sample goes to the ten largest clones.

Results the study describes overall, beyond this receptor: The data were considered consistent with most tumor T cells being derived from the lymph node and subsequently expanding within tumor tissue. Tumor and nontumor tissue repertoires were found to be significantly more similar in luminal-like than in basal-like breast cancer. Tumors showed preferential V and J gene usage, and their T-cell repertoire diversity fell below that of lymph nodes yet above that of nontumor tissue. The conclusion that tumor T cells originate in lymph nodes was framed as consistent with a hypothesis rather than directly demonstrated.

The sample was axillary lymph node tissue. The sequence came from a female donor with breast cancer. Some clones in this sample may be carry-over from other donors' samples. The chain is assembled from TRBV3-1 and TRBJ2-3; TRBD2 aligns with 7 central bases. The DNA sequence is as follows: TGTGCCAGCAGACCCACTAGCGCATCAGATACGCAGTATTTT. Translated, it reads CASRPTSASDTQYF.